This paragraph reports one T cell receptor (beta chain). The sample belongs to a study of blood T cell repertoires in COVID-19. Overall study context: The samples span acute and convalescent COVID-19 from the United States, Italy and Spain.

CDR1 is MDHEN, CDR2 SYDVKM, per germline. V gave up 8 bases and J gave up 8 bases, with 18 bases separating them. The CDR3 has 14 amino acids. How the authors handled the data: Reference gene primer amplification in the assay estimated nucleated cell counts. TCRdb keeps only in-frame clones here, not all; method: immunoSEQ multiplex PCR. V and J calls and clone size are as listed in that table; D and trimming were resolved from the DNA. Here the sample spans roughly 160,000 clones, about 80% being singletons. J is TRBJ2-2 and V is TRBV28; D perhaps matches TRBD2 (6 bases). Sequenced material: peripheral blood. The origin of this receptor is a woman aged 80 or over with acute or convalescent COVID-19. Written as DNA, the CDR3 is TGTGCCAGCGTCCCAAGCGGGCCTGGGGGGGAGCTGTTTTTT. The encoded protein is CASVPSGPGGELFF. The variable domain in full, completed from reference TRBV28 and TRBJ2-2, reads DVKVTQSSRYLVKRTGEKVFLECVQDMDHENMFWYRQDPGLGLRLIYFSYDVKMKEKGDIPEGYSVSREKKERFSLILESASTNQTSMYLCASVPSGPGGELFFGEGSRLTVL.